This TCR beta chain was sequenced for a study of blood T cell repertoires in COVID-19 (dated by TCRdb to about 2020). Regarding the study in general: Collaborator samples came from the United States, Italy and Spain and covered acute and convalescent phases of COVID-19. The prospective study material was composed of cDNA or gDNA derived from T cells, B-cell-depleted T cells, or PBMCs. Subjects who had been exposed to COVID-19, were actively infected with it, or had recovered from it provided the deeply sampled blood TCRbeta repertoires that made up the dataset. A freely available public database, intended as a resource for researchers studying the immune response to SARS-CoV-2, is where the repertoires were released. The samples were drawn from the first 160 participants of the ongoing ImmuneRACE study and from more than 1,000 subjects provided by 6 global collaborators. Sample metadata almost always included a de-identified subject ID, COVID-19 status, age in years and sex. HLA class I and class II types, where available, came from metadata supplied by the sample provider rather than from assay-based typing.

TCRbeta CDR3 regions were amplified from genomic DNA using the immunoSEQ Assay, a bias-controlled multiplex PCR. The authors' pipeline ran thus. The number of nucleated cells in each sample was estimated from the amplification of reference gene primers within the assay. To quantify the absolute abundance of each unique TCRbeta CDR3 rearrangement, sequence reads were collapsed and filtered. For each sample, productive Simpson clonality was calculated as the square root of Simpson's diversity index over productive rearrangements. This immuneACCESS table, as held by TCRdb, lists in-frame sequences with V and J called but not all clones. Of the missing ones, under half trace to an unresolved V gene in checked studies; the others have no known cause. That table gives V, J and clone size, and the DNA gave D and trimming. A total of approximately 220,000 clones appear in this sample, approximately 81% of them only once. The top ten constitute 8.5% to 12% of the sample.

The collaborating institutions used their own protocols to collect whole blood in K2EDTA tubes. For TCRbeta analysis, collaborators shipped samples as frozen whole blood, isolated PBMCs, or DNA extracted from either of those sample types. A few counts support this clone. No cognate antigen has been identified for it. No qualities accompany the bases; no much larger clone lies one base away. General findings and caveats noted by the study authors: The amount of clinical and demographic metadata varied by source and participant and was provided uncurated.

CDR1 and CDR2 were assigned from the germline V gene (reference sequence) as MNHNY and SVGAGI. From cysteine to phenylalanine, the CDR3 is 12 amino acids long. Just CDR3 DNA is preserved here, 36 bases in frame from base 1. V lost 4 bases and J lost 8 bases; the stretch between them is 11 bases long. The chain uses TRBV6-6 and TRBJ1-1; no D segment can be confidently identified. The TCR sequence derives from a woman of 80 years or more with acute or convalescent COVID-19. Sequenced input: peripheral blood. The bases read TGTGCCAGCAGTTTCGGGAACTCCGAAGCTTTCTTT. This gives the protein CASSFGNSEAFF.